The present entry profiles one T cell receptor (beta chain) with its context. The antigen is undetermined. Germline values: CDR1 SEHNR, CDR2 FQNEAQ (reference sequence). The CDR3 loop spans 14 amino acids. Between the trimmed V and J ends, which lost 4 bases and 4 bases, there was a span of 13 bases. This entry comes from a study of T-cell reconstitution after alpha-beta-depleted transplantation in children. Notes on the study in general: There were some patients whose high TCRbeta diversity at day 60 came from surviving recipient T cells and thymic progenitors. Reportedly, alpha-beta T cells present about two months post-transplant originated from several hundred expanded clones of graft origin. Counts and diversity of T cells one year after transplant came mostly from newly produced T cells.

Construction of the TCRbeta library involved unique molecular identifiers. TCRdb reprocessed the PCR reads via MiXCR and lists one record per CDR3 protein. The profile shows over 150,000 distinct CDR3 sequences, under 8.5% of them singletons. V and J are TRBV7-9 and TRBJ2-5; D may be TRBD1 (6 bases). The sequences come from PBMCs, collected before TCRalphabeta/CD19-depleted stem cell transplant. This TCR was recovered from a boy aged 2 to 9 with acute lymphoblastic leukemia, due to receive a stem cell transplant. The CDR3 reads CASSSPRDIETQYF. In DNA, the CDR3 is TGTGCCAGCAGCTCGCCCAGGGACATAGAGACCCAGTACTTC.